This T cell receptor (beta chain) stems from a study of shared clonotypes between healthy human individuals. Clones were sequenced by immunoSEQ multiplex PCR, and TCRdb holds only the in-frame ones, with some missing. Of some 1 million clones detected, 60% to 80% appear once; the ten largest clones hold over 1.3%. The V and J ends lost 5 bases and 2 bases, in that order; junction bases with no gene match: 4. This CDR3 spans 14 amino acids. The germline gives CDR1 MNHEY, CDR2 SVGAGI. This TCR came from a man between 18 and 35 years old in good health. The sequenced sample consisted of memory CD4+ T cells sorted from blood. The subset was: CD45RA-negative fraction. V and J are TRBV6-5 and TRBJ1-2; 8 nucleotides match TRBD1. CDR3 DNA sequence: TGTGCCAGCAGTACGACAGGGGCCAACTATGGCTACACCTTC. Residues: CASSTTGANYGYTF.